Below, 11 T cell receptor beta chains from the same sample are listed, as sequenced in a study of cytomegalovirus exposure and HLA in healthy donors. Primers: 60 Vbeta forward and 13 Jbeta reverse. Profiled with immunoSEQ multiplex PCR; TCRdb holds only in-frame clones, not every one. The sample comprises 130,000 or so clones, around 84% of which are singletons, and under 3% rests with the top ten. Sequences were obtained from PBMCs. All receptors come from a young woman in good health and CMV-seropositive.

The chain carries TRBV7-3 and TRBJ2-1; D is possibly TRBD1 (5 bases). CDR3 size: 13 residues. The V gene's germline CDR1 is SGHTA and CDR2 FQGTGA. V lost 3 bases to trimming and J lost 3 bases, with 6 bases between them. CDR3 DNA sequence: TGTGCCAGCAGCTTGGACAACTACAATGAGCAGTTCTTC. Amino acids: CASSLDNYNEQFF.

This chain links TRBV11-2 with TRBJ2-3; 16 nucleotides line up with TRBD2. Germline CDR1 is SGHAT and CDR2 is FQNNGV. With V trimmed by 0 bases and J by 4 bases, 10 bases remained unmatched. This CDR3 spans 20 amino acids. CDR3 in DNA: TGTGCCAGCAGCTTAGAAGCTCCGGGACTAGCGGGGGGGCAAGCAGATACGCAGTATTTT. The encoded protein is CASSLEAPGLAGGQADTQYF.

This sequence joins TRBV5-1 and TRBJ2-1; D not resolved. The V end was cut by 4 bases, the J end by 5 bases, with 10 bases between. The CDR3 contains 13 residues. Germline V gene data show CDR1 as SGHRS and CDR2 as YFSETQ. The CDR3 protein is CASSRNTDNEQFF. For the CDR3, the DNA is TGCGCCAGCAGCCGCAACACCGACAATGAGCAGTTCTTC.

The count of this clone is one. The CDR3 nucleotides read TGTGCCAGCGCGTCCTCTGGAAACACCATATATTTT. Protein sequence: CASASSGNTIYF. The V gene is TRBV6-1, the J gene TRBJ1-3; no definite D call. Germline loops: CDR1 MNHNS, CDR2 SASEGT. The ends were cut back, 8 bases at V and 0 bases at J, with 5 bases in the middle. The CDR3 loop spans 12 amino acids.

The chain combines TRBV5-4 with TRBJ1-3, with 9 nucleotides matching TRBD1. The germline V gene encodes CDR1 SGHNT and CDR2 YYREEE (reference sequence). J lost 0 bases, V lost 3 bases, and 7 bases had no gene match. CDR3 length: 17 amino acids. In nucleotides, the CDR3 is TGTGCCAGCAGCTCGGCGGGACAGGGATTCTCTGGAAACACCATATATTTT. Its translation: CASSSAGQGFSGNTIYF.

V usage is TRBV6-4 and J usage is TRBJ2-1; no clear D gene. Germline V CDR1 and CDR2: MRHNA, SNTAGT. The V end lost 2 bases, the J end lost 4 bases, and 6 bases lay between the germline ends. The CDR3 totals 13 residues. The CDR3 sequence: CASSDMRYNEQFF. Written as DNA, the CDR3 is TGTGCCAGCAGTGACATGAGGTACAATGAGCAGTTCTTC.

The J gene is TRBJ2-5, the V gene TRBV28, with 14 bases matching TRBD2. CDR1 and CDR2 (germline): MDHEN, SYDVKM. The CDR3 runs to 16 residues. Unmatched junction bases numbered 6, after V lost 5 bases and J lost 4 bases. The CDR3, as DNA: TGTGCCAGCAGTCTTATGACTAGCGGGGGGGTAGAGACCCAGTACTTC. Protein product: CASSLMTSGGVETQYF.

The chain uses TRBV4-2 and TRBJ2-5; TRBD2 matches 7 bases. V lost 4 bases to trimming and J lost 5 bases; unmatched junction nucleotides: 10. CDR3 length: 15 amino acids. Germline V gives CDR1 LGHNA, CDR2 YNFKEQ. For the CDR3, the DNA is TGTGCCAGCAGCCCAAGACTAGCCGTCACGGAGACCCAGTACTTC. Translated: CASSPRLAVTETQYF.

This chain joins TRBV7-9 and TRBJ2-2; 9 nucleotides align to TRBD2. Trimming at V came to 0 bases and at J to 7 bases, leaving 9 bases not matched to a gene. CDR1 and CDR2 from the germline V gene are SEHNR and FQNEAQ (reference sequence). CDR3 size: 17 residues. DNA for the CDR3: TGTGCCAGCAGCTTAGCGCCTAGGACTAGCGACAGCGGGGAGCTGTTTTTT. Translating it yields CASSLAPRTSDSGELFF. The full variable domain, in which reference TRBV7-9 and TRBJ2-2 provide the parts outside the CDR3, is DTGVSQNPRHKITKRGQNVTFRCDPISEHNRLYWYRQTLGQGPEFLTYFQNEAQLEKSRLLSDRFSAERPKGSFSTLEIQRTEQGDSAMYLCASSLAPRTSDSGELFFGEGSRLTVL.

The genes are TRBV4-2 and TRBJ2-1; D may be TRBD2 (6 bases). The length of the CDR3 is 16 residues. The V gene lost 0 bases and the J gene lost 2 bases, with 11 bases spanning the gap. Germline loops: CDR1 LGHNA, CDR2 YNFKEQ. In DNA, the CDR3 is TGTGCCAGCAGCCAAGATGGAGGGGCCACCTACAATGAGCAGTTCTTC. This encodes CASSQDGGATYNEQFF.

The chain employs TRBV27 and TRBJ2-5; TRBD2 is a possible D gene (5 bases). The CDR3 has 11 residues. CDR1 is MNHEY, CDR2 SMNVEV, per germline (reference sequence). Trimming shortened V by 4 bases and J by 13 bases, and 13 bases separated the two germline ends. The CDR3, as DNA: TGTGCCAGCAGTTCCGGACTTTCCGCGTACTTC. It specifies CASSSGLSAYF.